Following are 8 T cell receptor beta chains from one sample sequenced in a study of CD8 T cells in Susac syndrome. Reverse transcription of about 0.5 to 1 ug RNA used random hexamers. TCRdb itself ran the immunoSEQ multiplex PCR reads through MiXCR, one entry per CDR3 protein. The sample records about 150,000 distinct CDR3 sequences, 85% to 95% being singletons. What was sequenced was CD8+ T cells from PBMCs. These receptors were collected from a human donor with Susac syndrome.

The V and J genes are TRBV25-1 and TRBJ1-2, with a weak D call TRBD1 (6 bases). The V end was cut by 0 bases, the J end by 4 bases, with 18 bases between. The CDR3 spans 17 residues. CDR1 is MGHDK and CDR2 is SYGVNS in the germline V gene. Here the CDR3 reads CASSEYFNRGQAYGYTF. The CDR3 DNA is TGTGCCAGCAGTGAATATTTTAACCGGGGGCAGGCCTATGGCTACACCTTC.

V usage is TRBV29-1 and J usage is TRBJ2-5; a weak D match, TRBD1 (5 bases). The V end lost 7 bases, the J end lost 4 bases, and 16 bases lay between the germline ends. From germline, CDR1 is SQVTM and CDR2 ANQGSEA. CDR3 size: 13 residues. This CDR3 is CSAQGVIGETQYF. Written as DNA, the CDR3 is TGCAGCGCCCAAGGGGTGATAGGAGAGACCCAGTACTTC. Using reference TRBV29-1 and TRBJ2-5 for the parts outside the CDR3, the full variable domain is SAVISQKPSRDICQRGTSLTIQCQVDSQVTMMFWYRQQPGQSLTLIATANQGSEATYESGFVIDKFPISRPNLTFSTLTVSNMSPEDSSIYLCSAQGVIGETQYFGPGTRLLVL.

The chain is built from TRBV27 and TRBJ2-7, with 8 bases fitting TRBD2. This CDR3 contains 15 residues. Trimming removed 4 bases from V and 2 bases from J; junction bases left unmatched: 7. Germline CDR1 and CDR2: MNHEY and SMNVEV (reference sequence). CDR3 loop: CASSYAPGLAYEQYF. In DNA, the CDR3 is TGTGCCAGCAGTTACGCCCCGGGACTAGCCTACGAGCAGTACTTC.

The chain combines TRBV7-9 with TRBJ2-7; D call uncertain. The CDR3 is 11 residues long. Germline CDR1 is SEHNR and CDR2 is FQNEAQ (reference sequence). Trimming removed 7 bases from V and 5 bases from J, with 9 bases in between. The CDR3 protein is CASTREHEQYF. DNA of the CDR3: TGTGCCAGCACCCGTGAACACGAGCAGTACTTC.

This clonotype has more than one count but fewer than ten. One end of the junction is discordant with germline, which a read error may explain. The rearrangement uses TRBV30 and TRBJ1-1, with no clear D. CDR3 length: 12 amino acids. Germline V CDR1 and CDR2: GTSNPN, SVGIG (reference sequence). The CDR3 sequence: CAWSDGEAEAFF. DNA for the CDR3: TGTGCCTGGAGCGACGGGGAAGCAGAAGCTTTTTTT.

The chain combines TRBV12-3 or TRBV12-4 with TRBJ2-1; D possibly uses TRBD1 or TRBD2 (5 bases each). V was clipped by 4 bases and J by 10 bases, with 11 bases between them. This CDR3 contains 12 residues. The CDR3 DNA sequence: TGTGCCAGCAGTTCTACCGGGGCCGAGCAGTTCTTC. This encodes CASSSTGAEQFF.

The CDR3 reads CASSLNLEAFF. Written as DNA, the CDR3 is TGTGCCAGCAGTTTAAACCTCGAAGCTTTCTTT. V and J are TRBV28 and TRBJ1-1; D unclear. CDR3 length equals 11 residues. CDR1 is MDHEN, CDR2 SYDVKM, per germline. V dropped 2 bases and J dropped 8 bases, with 6 bases sitting between them.

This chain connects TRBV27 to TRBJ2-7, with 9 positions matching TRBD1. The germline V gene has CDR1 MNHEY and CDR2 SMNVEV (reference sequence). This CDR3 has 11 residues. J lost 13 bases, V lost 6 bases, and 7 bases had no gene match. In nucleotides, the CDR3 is TGTGCCAGCAGCTTACAGGGGGCAGCCTACTTC. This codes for CASSLQGAAYF.